This T cell receptor (beta chain) emerged from a study of T cell responses to AZD1222 COVID-19 vaccine (dated by TCRdb to the early 2020s). Concerning the study at large: TCR sequencing was performed for more than 230 trial participants, of whom 207 were given two doses of AZD1222 and about 25 were given two doses of MenACWY control vaccine. Trial participants were enrolled into age subgroups of 18-55, 56-69 and 70-plus years, which contained about 150, 27 and 61 TCR-sequenced participants, respectively.

Study-wide conclusions, independent of this receptor: Because no samples from the day 14 peak response were available, repertoires could be characterized only after the peak T cell response. Participants were mostly white British and included more females than males, and it was suggested by the authors that clonal diversity may have been underestimated. The 56-69-year group was small, and its depth increase did not reach significance, likely because of low power. Nearly half of unique spike-specific TCRs reportedly recognized epitopes outside regions mutated in the B.1.351 and B.1.1.7 variants. Spike-specific TCR breadth and depth rose significantly after two AZD1222 doses compared with day 0 and with MenACWY recipients. Conclusions about previously exposed vaccinees are limited, since just five or six AZD1222 recipients were seropositive for SARS-CoV-2 at baseline. CD4 TCRs associated with the vaccine covered the entire spike protein, and the dominant responses were in regions 160-218 and 743-854.

The germline V gene yields KGHDR for CDR1 and SFDVKD for CDR2. V gives up 11 bases and J gives up 5 bases, and the segment between their germline ends measures 12 bases. Measured from the cysteine to the phenylalanine, the CDR3 is 12 residues long. Only CDR3 DNA remains: 36 bases, in frame from the first base. The CDR3 regions of human TCRbeta chains were analyzed by immunosequencing. Concerning the study's data processing: TCRs in the repertoires were compared against a reference library of SARS-CoV-2-specific TCRs that had been generated with the MIRA antigen-specificity platform. Breadth meant the fraction of unique TCRs that were SARS-CoV-2-associated, whereas depth meant the fraction of total T cells that were SARS-CoV-2-associated. Using the MIRA data, each spike-specific TCR was assigned both to the spike region to which the TCR was reactive and to a CD4 or CD8 class. Log10-transformed breadth and depth values were compared by one-way ANOVA with Sidak's multiple comparisons tests. TCRdb provides this immuneACCESS table in a form limited to in-frame rearrangements. Some clones are lacking; in checked studies, under half of them reflect an unresolved V gene, and why the rest are absent is not known. The V and J calls and the clone size are those of that table, but D and trimming were determined from the DNA. The sample table holds 150,000 to 180,000 clones, of which about 86% were seen once. The ten largest clones represent approximately 5.1% of the sample.

The time point tag for this specimen amounts to: baseline before first vaccination. In light of the paper, this sample's treatment or condition label describes: meningococcal conjugate vaccine given as trial control. The vaccinee samples were drawn from two UK trials, COV001 and COV002, one of which was a single-blind randomized controlled phase 2/3 trial testing AZD1222 (ChAdOx1 nCoV-19) in healthy adults. Trial participant PBMC samples were collected at day 0 and day 28 after the second dose for TCRbeta chain sequencing. On this clone itself: This receptor's antigen is unknown. No much larger clonotype is one base removed from it; base qualities were not supplied.

The sequence is built from TRBV24-1 and TRBJ2-1, with the D gene call left open. The TCR was taken from an adult in good health. Sequences were derived from peripheral blood, sampled on day 0 of MenACWY control vaccination. Here is the DNA: TGTGCCATTACGTATGGGAACAATGAGCAGTTCTTC. This sequence encodes CAITYGNNEQFF.